Described below is a single T cell receptor (beta chain) sequence and its context. This receptor's antigen is unknown. No quality values exist for individual bases; no much larger clone is one base distant. The Qiagen DNeasy kit was used to extract genomic DNA from unsorted PBMCs and from the negatively selected CD4+ and CD8+ fractions. Amplification of TCR beta CDR3 regions was done by immunoSEQ multiplex PCR with primers that anneal to V and J segments. A synthetic immune receptor repertoire was used to minimize amplification bias, and any remaining bias was removed computationally after sequencing. Per the original workflow: Custom Python scripts were used to quantify repertoire diversity as the Shannon entropy index. Unsorted, CD4+ and CD8+ repertoires were analyzed separately, except for combined analyses in which CD4+ and CD8+ sequences were merged in silico. Clonal expansion was defined as at least a 2-fold frequency increase after treatment relative to C1D1, with a pseudocount of 0.5 for undetected baseline clones. Clones with 0 or 1 copy at C1D1 were classified as singleton clones, and clones with 2 or more copies were classified as non-singleton clones. By matching protein sequences in sorted samples from the same patient, clones expanded in unsorted samples were annotated as CD4+, CD8+ or unknown. Diversity changes from C1D1 to C4D1 were tested in paired samples using Wilcoxon tests. TCRdb holds this immuneACCESS table with in-frame rearrangements only. Some clones are missing; in checked studies, unresolved V genes explain under half, and the rest has no known cause. V and J calls and clone size are copied from that table; D and trimming were computed from the DNA. This sample lists around 36,000 clones; about 87% were detected once. The ten largest clones add up to roughly 9% of the sample.

This specimen comes from a study of PD-1 blockade in classical Hodgkin lymphoma (dated by TCRdb to the early 2020s). Looking at the study overall: Nivolumab dosing was 3 mg/kg intravenously every 2 weeks, continuing until either disease progression or unacceptable toxicity. The study used TCR beta sequencing and CyTOF to define a peripheral blood immune signature of response to PD-1 blockade in classical Hodgkin lymphoma.

Trimming removed 5 bases from V and 9 bases from J; the gene matches leave 9 bases unexplained. The germline V gene (reference sequence) specifies GTSNPN as CDR1 and SVGIG as CDR2. The CDR3 contains 14 residues, cysteine and phenylalanine counted. Only CDR3 DNA remains: 42 bases, in frame from the first base. This sample's time point label indicates: cycle 1 day 1 (C1D1), immediately before nivolumab initiation. All trial patients had relapsed after autologous stem cell transplantation, with cohorts A, B and C differing in prior brentuximab vedotin exposure. A total of under 70 patients with relapsed/refractory classical Hodgkin lymphoma made up the trial cohort, and each patient's best overall response was complete response, partial response or progressive disease. Trial patients were treated with single-agent nivolumab in the multi-cohort phase II CheckMate 205 trial. Best overall response was determined by an independent review committee according to the 2007 International Working Group response criteria. Trial PBMCs were collected just before the start of nivolumab (C1D1) and during therapy at cycle 2 day 1 and cycle 4 day 1. Peripheral blood was collected in 8 mL Vacutainer Cell Preparation Tubes, from which PBMCs were isolated by centrifugation and then cryopreserved.

Study-level results and caveats: Baseline TCR diversity was reported to be lower in newly diagnosed patients than in healthy donors and to be lower still in relapsed/refractory patients. Lower diversity was seen in patients whose nivolumab began less than 1 year after ASCT, and these patients were left out of later analyses so that immune reconstitution would not confound the results. By C4D1, a significant rise was seen in CD4+ TCR diversity but not in CD8+ TCR diversity (p=0.0027 vs p=0.16), and the rise was most apparent among complete responders (p=0.02). Only a single clinical trial cohort was studied, and what caused the repertoire differences, possibly disease activity or prior therapy, remained undefined. Among trial patients, those achieving complete response had baseline diversity similar to that of newly diagnosed patients, while diversity was significantly lower in partial responders and progressors.

The source material was peripheral blood mononuclear cells (PBMCs), sampled at baseline. The receptor comes from a human donor with classical Hodgkin lymphoma. The rearranged segments are TRBV30 and TRBJ2-3, and TRBD2 aligns with 12 junction nucleotides. The encoded CDR3 is CAWAGLAGRSTQYF. Here is the DNA: TGTGCCTGGGCCGGACTAGCGGGACGCTCGACGCAGTATTTT.